This T cell receptor beta chain was sequenced for a study of response to subunit inactivated influenza vaccine. The CDR3 runs 17 residues. Germline CDR1 DFQATT, CDR2 SNEGSKA (reference sequence). Trimming shortened V by 0 bases and J by 5 bases, and 22 bases separated the two germline ends. Findings and limits, study-wide: After each seasonal influenza vaccination, few new T cells are recruited, the authors suggested.

TCRdb reprocessed the RT-PCR reads with MiXCR, giving one entry per CDR3 protein. The data contain 650,000 to 800,000 distinct CDR3 sequences, approximately 15% of them seen just once; the ten biggest clones take up around 6.5%. In the case of this clonotype: Its specificity is not known.

This receptor was identified in a man aged 50 to 59 who received an inactivated influenza vaccine. This chain uses TRBV20-1 with TRBJ2-5, with D perhaps matching TRBD1 (6 bases). The sequencing here drew on PBMCs from blood, taken 14 to 15 days before vaccination. The CDR3 bases are TGCAGTGCTAGAGACCGCCCGACAGGTCCACATGGTGAGACCCAGTACTTC. As protein: CSARDRPTGPHGETQYF.